This TCR beta chain was identified during a study of control samples from healthy donors and cancer patients (dated by TCRdb to between 2020 and 2021). The method behind the library was the immunoSEQ multiplex PCR assay. As stored in TCRdb, this immuneACCESS dataset retains in-frame rearrangements with V and J assigned. A fraction of the clones does not appear; measured against another copy, unresolved V genes explain less than half of the discrepancy, and the remainder lacks a known reason. A total of around 100,000 clones appear in this sample, around 88% of them only once. 13% to 15% of the sample rests with the top ten. With regard to this clone: What this receptor recognizes is not known. No base quality information exists; no much larger clone differs at one position.

V drops 5 bases and J drops 4 bases, leaving 3 bases in between. CDR3 length: 11 amino acids, cysteine to phenylalanine. Only CDR3 DNA is held: 33 bases, read in frame from base 1. Sequences SGHAT (CDR1) and FQNNGV (CDR2) are obtained from the germline V gene. The sample consisted of blood. Recombination joined TRBV11-2 with TRBJ2-1; a confident D gene designation cannot be given. The clonotype comes from a man aged 30 to 45 in good health. The DNA reads as follows: TGTGCCAGCAGCCCGTACAATGAGCAGTTCTTC. The translation is CASSPYNEQFF.